This T cell receptor (beta chain) was identified in a study of blood T cell repertoires in COVID-19. Across the study: COVID-19 samples, acute and convalescent, were from the United States, Italy and Spain.

Trimming cost V 5 bases and J 4 bases, with 2 bases left between them. This CDR3 is 11 amino acids long. The germline V gene encodes CDR1 KGHDR and CDR2 SFDVKD. Per the authors' pipeline: It was from reference gene primer amplification that nucleated cell counts were estimated. Using immunoSEQ multiplex PCR, the repertoire was profiled, and TCRdb retains in-frame clones only, with some absent. V, J and clone size derive from that table, while D and trimming were established from the DNA sequence. The data show 200,000 to 250,000 clones, around 88% seen once. Cohort assignment relied on participant-reported clinical history. The recovered donors of Cohort 3 showed two negative PCRs, clearance, or symptom resolution.

The source material was PBMCs or T cells enriched from blood (not recorded which). The clonotype was recovered from a woman in her forties or fifties who had recovered from COVID-19. The chain has TRBV24-1 and TRBJ1-5; D unresolved. The CDR3 DNA reads TGTGCCACCAGTGTAAATCAGCCCCAGCATTTT. It codes for CATSVNQPQHF.